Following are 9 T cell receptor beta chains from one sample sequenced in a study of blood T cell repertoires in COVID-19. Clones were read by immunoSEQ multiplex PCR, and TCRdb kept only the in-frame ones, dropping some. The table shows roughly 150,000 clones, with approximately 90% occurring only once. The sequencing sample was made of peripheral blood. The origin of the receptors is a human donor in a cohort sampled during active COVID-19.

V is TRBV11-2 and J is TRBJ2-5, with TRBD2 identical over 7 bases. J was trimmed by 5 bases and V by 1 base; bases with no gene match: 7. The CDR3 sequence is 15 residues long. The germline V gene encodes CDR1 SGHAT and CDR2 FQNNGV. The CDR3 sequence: CASSLGGGVRETQYF. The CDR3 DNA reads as TGTGCCAGCAGCTTAGGGGGGGGAGTCCGCGAGACCCAGTACTTC. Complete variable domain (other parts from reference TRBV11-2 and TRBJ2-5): EAGVAQSPRYKIIEKRQSVAFWCNPISGHATLYWYQQILGQGPKLLIQFQNNGVVDDSQLPKDRFSAERLKGVDSTLKIQPAKLEDSAVYLCASSLGGGVRETQYFGPGTRLLVL.

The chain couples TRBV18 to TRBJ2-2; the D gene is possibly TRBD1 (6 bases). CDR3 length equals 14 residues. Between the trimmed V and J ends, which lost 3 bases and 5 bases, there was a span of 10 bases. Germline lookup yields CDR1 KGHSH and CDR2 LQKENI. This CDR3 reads CASSPRDKTGELFF. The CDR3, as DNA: TGTGCCAGCTCACCCAGGGACAAGACCGGGGAGCTGTTTTTT. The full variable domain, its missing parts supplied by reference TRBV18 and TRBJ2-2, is NAGVMQNPRHLVRRRGQEARLRCSPMKGHSHVYWYRQLPEEGLKFMVYLQKENIIDESGMPKERFSAEFPKEGPSILRIQQVVRGDSAAYFCASSPRDKTGELFFGEGSRLTVL.

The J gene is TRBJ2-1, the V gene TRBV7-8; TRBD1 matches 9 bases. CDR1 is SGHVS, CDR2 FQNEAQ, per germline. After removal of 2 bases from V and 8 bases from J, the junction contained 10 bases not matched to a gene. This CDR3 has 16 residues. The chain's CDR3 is CASSLRDRVPLDEQFF. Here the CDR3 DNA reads TGTGCCAGCAGCTTACGGGACAGGGTACCTCTAGATGAGCAGTTCTTC.

The CDR3 reads CAISESPGRGPGANVLTF. Here the CDR3 DNA reads TGTGCCATCAGTGAGTCGCCAGGGAGGGGTCCTGGGGCCAACGTCCTGACTTTC. This sequence joins TRBV10-3 and TRBJ2-6; 7 positions match TRBD2. The CDR3 is 18 residues long. Germline assignment: CDR1 ENHRY and CDR2 SYGVKD. With 0 bases clipped from V and 2 bases from J, the junction kept 7 bases outside the gene matches.

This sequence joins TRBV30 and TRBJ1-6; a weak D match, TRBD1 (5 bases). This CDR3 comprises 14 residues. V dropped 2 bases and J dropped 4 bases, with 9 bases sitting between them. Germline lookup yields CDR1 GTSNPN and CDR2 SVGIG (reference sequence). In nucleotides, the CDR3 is TGTGCCTGGAGTATAGACAGTTATAATTCACCCCTCCACTTT. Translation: CAWSIDSYNSPLHF.

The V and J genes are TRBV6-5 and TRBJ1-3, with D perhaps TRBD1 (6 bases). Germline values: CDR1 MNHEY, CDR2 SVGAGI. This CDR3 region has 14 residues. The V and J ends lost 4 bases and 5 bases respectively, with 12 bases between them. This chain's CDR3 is CASSSPGQRNTIYF. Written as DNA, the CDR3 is TGTGCCAGCAGTTCCCCGGGACAAAGAAACACCATATATTTT.

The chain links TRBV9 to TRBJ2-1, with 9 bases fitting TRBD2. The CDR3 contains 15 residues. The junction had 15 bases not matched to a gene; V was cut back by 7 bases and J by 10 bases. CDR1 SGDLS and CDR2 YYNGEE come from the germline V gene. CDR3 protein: CASHPTGSGGGEQFF. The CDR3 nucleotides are TGTGCCAGCCACCCGACGGGTAGCGGGGGAGGAGAGCAGTTCTTC.

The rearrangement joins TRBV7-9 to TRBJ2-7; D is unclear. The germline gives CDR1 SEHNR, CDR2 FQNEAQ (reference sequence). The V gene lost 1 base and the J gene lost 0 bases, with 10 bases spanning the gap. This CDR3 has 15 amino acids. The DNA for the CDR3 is TGTGCCAGCAGCTTAGGACAAACGAGCTCCTACGAGCAGTACTTC. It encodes CASSLGQTSSYEQYF.

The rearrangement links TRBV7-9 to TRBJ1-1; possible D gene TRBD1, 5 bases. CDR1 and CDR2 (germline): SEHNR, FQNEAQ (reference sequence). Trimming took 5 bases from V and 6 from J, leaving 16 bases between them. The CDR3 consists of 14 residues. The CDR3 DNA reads TGTGCCAGCAGCCCCTCAGGGACTGCCCCTGAAGCTTTCTTT. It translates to CASSPSGTAPEAFF.